This TCR beta chain was identified during a study of identical twins' blood T cells. General study results and limits: Each donor's most abundant TCRbeta clonotypes shared more CDR3 sequences with her twin than unrelated donors. Shared environment remains a possible cause of twin similarity.

About this clonotype: The antigen is unknown.

CDR1 is PRHDT, CDR2 FYEKMQ, per germline (reference sequence). This CDR3 comprises 14 residues. Losses at the gene ends were 2 bases for V and 7 bases for J; bases not matched to a gene: 4. TCRdb independently ran MiXCR on the 5' RACE reads; one entry per CDR3 protein. The sample lists hundreds of thousands of distinct CDR3 sequences, under 30% occurring once. Sequencing was done on a sample of PBMCs. V is TRBV13 and J is TRBJ2-5; the match to TRBD2 covers 10 bases. The receptor was derived from a woman aged 18-50 years in good health. The CDR3: CASSLLAGEGTQYF. The CDR3 DNA reads TGTGCCAGCAGCTTACTAGCGGGGGAGGGGACCCAGTACTTC.